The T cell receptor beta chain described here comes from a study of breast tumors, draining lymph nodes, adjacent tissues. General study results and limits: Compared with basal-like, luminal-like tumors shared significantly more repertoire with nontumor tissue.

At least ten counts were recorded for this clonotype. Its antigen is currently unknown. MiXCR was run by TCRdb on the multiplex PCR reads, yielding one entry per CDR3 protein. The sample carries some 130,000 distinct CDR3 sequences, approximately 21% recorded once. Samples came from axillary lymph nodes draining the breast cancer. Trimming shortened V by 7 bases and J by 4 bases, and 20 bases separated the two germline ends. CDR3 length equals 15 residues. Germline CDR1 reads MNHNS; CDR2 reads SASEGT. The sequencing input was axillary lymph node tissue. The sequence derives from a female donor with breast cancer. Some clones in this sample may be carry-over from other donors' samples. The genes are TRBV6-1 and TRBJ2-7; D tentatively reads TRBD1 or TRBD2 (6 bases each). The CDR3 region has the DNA TGTGCCAGCACCGAGGGGGACTTCTCTCTTTACGAGCAGTACTTC. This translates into CASTEGDFSLYEQYF.